Listed here is a single T cell receptor (beta chain). This clone appeared a single time. Which antigen it targets is not known. Within one base of it there is no much larger clone, and no base qualities were kept. These data are taken from a study of long-term antiretroviral therapy in people with HIV (dated by TCRdb to 2021 to 2024). Regarding the study in general: The earliest samples were collected roughly a decade before the 2015 WHO recommendation for immediate ART, at a time when ART was usually postponed until CD4 counts fell. Whether ART initiation and durable HIV suppression were associated with changes in peripheral blood TRB repertoire composition and diversity was tested in a retrospective serial study. A total of about 200 cryopreserved PBMC samples were contributed to the cohort by 30 adults with confirmed HIV infection, with samples collected serially over a mean of approximately six years (range 1-12). Among the 30 to 35 participants with HIV, eleven to twelve were female. No cross-contamination during QIAcube processing was shown when test extractions of a monoclonal T-cell line were performed alongside over 25 polyclonal samples. General findings and caveats noted by the study authors: Owing to limited PBMC availability, only the TCR beta chain was sequenced, without alpha chain pairing. A significant increase in TRB diversity was found to be associated with ART initiation, although TRB diversity was observed to remain significantly below that of transplant donor controls even after long-term ART. Expanded TRB clones identified before ART initiation dominated the repertoire across all time points, though the dominance fluctuated and decreased in many PLHIV after ART. The samples were dated from about 2004 to 2018, and the ART regimens that were used may be less effective than current ART regimens. No data were available on ART adherence, viral resistance or therapy changes, limiting inferences about post-ART repertoire changes. CDR3 length ranges in HIV repertoires were narrower than in controls, and network structure suggested an antigen-experienced repertoire with only a slight naive shift after ART. Because pre-ART samples had limited cell numbers, unsorted PBMC were profiled rather than sorted CD4+ and CD8+ T cells.

Inclusion was restricted to participants for whom at least one PBMC sample before ART initiation and at least two post-ART samples were available. Every participant with HIV received treatment in the United States of America. Before DNA extraction, cryopreserved samples of about 0.9-11 million PBMC were thawed and then washed. At the time of the earliest PBMC sample for each participant with HIV, ages ranged from roughly 23 to 55 years. Per participant, PBMC samples came from 1-4 timepoints prior to ART initiation and 2-8 timepoints following ART initiation, for a median of 7 samples. For every participant, serial HIV viral load, CD4+ T-cell count, ART history and demographic data were obtained. A Qiagen kit on a QIAcube was used to extract genomic DNA from unsorted PBMC, with samples processed in batches of 12. The immunoSEQ hsTCRB v3.0 assay was used at survey level resolution to sequence the TRB variable region. The target sequencing depth for TRB was about 40,000-55,000 T-cell genomes per sample. TRB libraries were pooled and sequenced on an Illumina MiSeq using a v3 150-cycle kit. The original methods were these. Repertoire analysis was run in R within a reproducible Nextflow workflow that covered QC, data transformation and analysis. LymphoSeq2, an R package for AIRR-Seq data exploration, was used to implement custom analyses. A handful of samples that yielded fewer than 5000 total TRB sequences were excluded, so that fewer than 250 HIV repertoires were analyzed. Among the approximately 200 retained HIV repertoires, around 60 were collected before ART initiation and approximately 130 were collected after ART initiation. Repertoires were downsampled to 5000 TRB nucleotide sequences, with summary statistics averaged over 100 downsampling iterations. TRB sequences were retained for analysis only if CDR3 regions of at least seven amino acids were present. Diversity was assessed using a clonality score derived from Shannon entropy and using the Gini coefficient. In repertoire networks, the top 5000 CDR3 amino acid sequences were linked whenever an edit distance of one separated two sequences. Antigen specificity groups and MHC restriction were predicted for TRB CDR3 amino acid sequences with GLIPH2. To flag known CMV, EBV, HIV or tissue antigen associations, CDR3 amino acid sequences were matched against VDJdb and McPAS-TCR. Pre-ART, post-ART and control groups were compared with Wilcoxon signed-rank tests and Holm-Bonferroni correction. TCRdb's version of the immuneACCESS table is confined to in-frame rearrangements and falls short of the full clone set. An unresolved V gene accounts for under half of the shortfall where checked; the remainder is of unknown origin. Clone size and the V and J calls come from that table; the DNA yielded D and trimming. The sample table holds about 34,000 clones, of which roughly 87% were seen once. The ten largest clones represent approximately 12% of the sample.

Its CDR3 holds 16 amino acids, cysteine through phenylalanine. The read is trimmed to its CDR3 DNA, 48 bases read in frame from base 1. The receptor chain draws on TRBV21-1 and TRBJ1-2; TRBD1, the table's D call, was not compared with the DNA. TRBV21-1 is described as a pseudogene. The specimen comprised unsorted PBMCs, sampled 1.1 years after starting antiretroviral therapy. The clonotype originates from a young man with HIV. The CDR3 corresponds to CASSSTQGPSNYGYTF. The nucleotides read TGTGCCAGCAGCAGCACTCAGGGGCCCTCTAACTATGGCTACACCTTC.